Following are 8 T cell receptor beta chains from one sample sequenced in a study of T cells in Graves' hyperthyroidism and ophthalmopathy. RNA transcripts provided the source from which TCR beta CDR3 regions were amplified. A set of HTBI primers served as the primers for a first-round RT-PCR of the TCR CDR3. TCRdb independently ran MiXCR on the multiplex PCR reads; one entry per CDR3 protein. The sample contains about 410,000 distinct CDR3 sequences, under 15% of which appear only once. The sequenced sample consisted of blood. The receptors stem from a man aged 18 to 30 with Graves' ophthalmopathy.

J is TRBJ2-3 and V is TRBV7-9, with 14 positions matching TRBD2. The CDR3 sequence is 19 residues long. The germline V gene encodes CDR1 SEHNR and CDR2 FQNEAQ (reference sequence). The J segment lost 0 bases and the V segment lost 5 bases, leaving 10 bases of the junction unmatched. The CDR3 nucleotides read TGTGCCAGCAGCCCCCGACTAGCGGGAGGGACAACTAGCACAGATACGCAGTATTTT. Encoded protein: CASSPRLAGGTTSTDTQYF.

The chain couples TRBV15 to TRBJ2-3; D not resolved. The germline CDR1 and CDR2 sequences are LNHNV and YYDKDF (reference sequence). Trimming took off 1 base at V and 2 bases at J, with 7 bases between the two ends. The CDR3 has 14 amino acids. The CDR3 nucleotides are TGTGCCACCAGCAGAGCCCCCACCACAGATACGCAGTATTTT. Translating it yields CATSRAPTTDTQYF.

This clonotype was found many times. The chain combines TRBV20-1 with TRBJ2-1; D not resolved. Trimming took off 6 bases at V and 3 bases at J, with 12 bases between the two ends. Looked up from germline, CDR1 is DFQATT and CDR2 is SNEGSKA (reference sequence). CDR3 length equals 13 residues. CDR3: CSATLGLYNEQFF. CDR3 DNA: TGCAGTGCGACCCTAGGGCTCTACAATGAGCAGTTCTTC.

Ten or more counts support this clonotype. The chain combines TRBV18 with TRBJ2-7; possibly TRBD1 for D (5 bases). Deletions cut 4 bases from V and 0 bases from J, with 7 bases between. Looked up from germline, CDR1 is KGHSH and CDR2 is LQKENI. This CDR3 is built from 13 residues. The CDR3 reads CASSRTPSYEQYF. The CDR3 coding sequence is TGTGCCAGCTCACGGACACCCTCCTACGAGCAGTACTTC.

This clonotype was detected many times. The rearrangement joins TRBV3-1 to TRBJ2-5; D may be TRBD2 (5 bases). Deletions cut 3 bases from V and 2 bases from J, with 10 bases between. The V gene's germline CDR1 is LGHDT and CDR2 YNNKEL (reference sequence). This CDR3 is built from 14 residues. DNA for the CDR3: TGTGCCAGCAGCCACGAGCGGCAACAAGAGACCCAGTACTTC. This codes for CASSHERQQETQYF.

The CDR3 region is CASSNPLQGGYEQYF. The DNA of the CDR3 is TGTGCCAGTAGTAACCCCCTACAGGGCGGCTACGAGCAGTACTTC. The chain carries TRBV19 and TRBJ2-7, with D possibly TRBD1 on 6 matching bases. The V end lost 4 bases, the J end lost 3 bases, and 16 bases lay between the germline ends. Per the germline V gene, CDR1 is LNHDA and CDR2 is SQIVND (reference sequence). The CDR3 consists of 15 residues.

As regards this clonotype: Being one base from a much bigger clone, this may be a read error. The genes are TRBV10-3 and TRBJ2-5; D is possibly TRBD2 (6 bases). Germline CDR1 reads ENHRY; CDR2 reads SYGVKD. This CDR3 contains 13 residues. The DNA for the CDR3 is TGTACCATCAGTGCTAGCGAGGAAGAGACCCAGTACTTC. It specifies CTISASEEETQYF.

Notes on this clonotype: One base away lies a much larger clone, so this may be a sequencing read error. The V gene is TRBV20-1, the J gene TRBJ2-1; D call uncertain. The CDR3 totals 14 residues. With 0 bases removed from V and 11 bases from J, the gap between germline ends came to 17 bases. CDR1 is DFQATT, CDR2 SNEGSKA, per germline (reference sequence). The CDR3 region is CSARDYSGYHKQFF. CDR3 nucleotide sequence: TGCAGTGCTAGAGATTATTCAGGCTACCATAAGCAGTTCTTC.